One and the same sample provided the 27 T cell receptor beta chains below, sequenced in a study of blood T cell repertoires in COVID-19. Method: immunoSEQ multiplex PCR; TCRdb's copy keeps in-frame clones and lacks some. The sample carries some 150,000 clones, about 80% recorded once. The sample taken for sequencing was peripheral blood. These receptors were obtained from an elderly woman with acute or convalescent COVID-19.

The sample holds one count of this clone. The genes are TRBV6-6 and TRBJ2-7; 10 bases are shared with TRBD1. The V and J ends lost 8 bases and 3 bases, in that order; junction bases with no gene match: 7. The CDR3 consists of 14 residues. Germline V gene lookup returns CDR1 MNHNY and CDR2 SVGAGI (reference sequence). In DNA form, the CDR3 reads TGTGCCAGCCGAGGGGGGGACAGGGGCTACGAGCAGTACTTC. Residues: CASRGGDRGYEQYF.

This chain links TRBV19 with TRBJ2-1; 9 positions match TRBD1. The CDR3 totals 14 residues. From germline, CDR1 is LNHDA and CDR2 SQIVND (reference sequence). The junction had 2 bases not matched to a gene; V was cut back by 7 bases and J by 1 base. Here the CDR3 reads CASKDRGSYNEQFF. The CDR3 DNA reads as TGTGCCAGTAAAGACAGGGGGTCCTACAATGAGCAGTTCTTC.

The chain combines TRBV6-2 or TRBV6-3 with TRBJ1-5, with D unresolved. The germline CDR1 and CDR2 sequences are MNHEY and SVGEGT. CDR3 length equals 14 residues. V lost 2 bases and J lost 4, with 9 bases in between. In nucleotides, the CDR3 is TGTGCCAGCAGTTACACTGTTTCTAATCAGCCCCAGCATTTT. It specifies CASSYTVSNQPQHF.

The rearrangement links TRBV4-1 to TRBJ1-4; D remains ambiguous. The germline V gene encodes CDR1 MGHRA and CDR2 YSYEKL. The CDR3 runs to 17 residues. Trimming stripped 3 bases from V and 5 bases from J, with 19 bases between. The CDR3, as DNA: TGCGCCAGCAGCCATAGTGGAGGCAGGAACAAGAATGAAAAACTGTTTTTT. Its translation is CASSHSGGRNKNEKLFF.

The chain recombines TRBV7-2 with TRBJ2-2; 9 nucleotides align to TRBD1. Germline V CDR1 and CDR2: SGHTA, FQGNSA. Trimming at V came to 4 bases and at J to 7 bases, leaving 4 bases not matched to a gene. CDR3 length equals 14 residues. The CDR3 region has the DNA TGTGCCAGCAGCTACAGGGGGCAAGTCGGGGAGCTGTTTTTT. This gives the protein CASSYRGQVGELFF. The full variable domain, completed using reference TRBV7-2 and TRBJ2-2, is GAGVSQSPSNKVTEKGKDVELRCDPISGHTALYWYRQSLGQGLEFLIYFQGNSAPDKSGLPSDRFSAERTGGSVSTLTIQRTQQEDSAVYLCASSYRGQVGELFFGEGSRLTVL.

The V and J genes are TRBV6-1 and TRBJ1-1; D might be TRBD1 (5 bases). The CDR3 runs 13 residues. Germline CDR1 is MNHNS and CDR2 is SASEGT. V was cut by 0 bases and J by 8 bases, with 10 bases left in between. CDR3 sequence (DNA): TGTGCCAGCAGTGAAGCCGGGGGACGGGAAGCTTTCTTT. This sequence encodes CASSEAGGREAFF.

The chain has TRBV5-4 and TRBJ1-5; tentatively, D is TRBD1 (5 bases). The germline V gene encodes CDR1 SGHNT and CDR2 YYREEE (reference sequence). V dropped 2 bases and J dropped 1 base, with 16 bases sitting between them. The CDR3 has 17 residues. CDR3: CASSFTGGDPSNQPQHF. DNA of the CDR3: TGTGCCAGCAGCTTTACCGGGGGGGACCCCAGCAATCAGCCCCAGCATTTT.

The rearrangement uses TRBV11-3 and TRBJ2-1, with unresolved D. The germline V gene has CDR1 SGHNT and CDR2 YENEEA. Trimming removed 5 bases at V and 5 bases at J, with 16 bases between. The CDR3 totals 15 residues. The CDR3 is CASSRVATSDNEQFF. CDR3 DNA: TGTGCCAGCAGCCGGGTTGCGACTTCCGACAATGAGCAGTTCTTC.

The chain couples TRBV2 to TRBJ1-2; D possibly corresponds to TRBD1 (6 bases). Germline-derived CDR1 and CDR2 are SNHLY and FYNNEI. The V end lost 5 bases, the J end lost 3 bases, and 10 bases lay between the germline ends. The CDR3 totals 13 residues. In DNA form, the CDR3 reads TGTGCCAGCAGTCTACAGGGTGACTATGGCTACACCTTC. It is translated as CASSLQGDYGYTF. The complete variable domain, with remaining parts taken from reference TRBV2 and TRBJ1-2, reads EPEVTQTPSHQVTQMGQEVILRCVPISNHLYFYWYRQILGQKVEFLVSFYNNEISEKSEIFDDQFSVERPDGSNFTLKIRSTKLEDSAMYFCASSLQGDYGYTFGSGTRLTVV.

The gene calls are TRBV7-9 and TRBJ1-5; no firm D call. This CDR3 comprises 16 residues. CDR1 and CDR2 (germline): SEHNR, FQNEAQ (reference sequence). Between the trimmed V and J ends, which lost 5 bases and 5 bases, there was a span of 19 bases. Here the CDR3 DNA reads TGTGCCAGCAGCGAACTAGTTTGGGGAGTAGATCAGCCCCAGCATTTT. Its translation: CASSELVWGVDQPQHF.

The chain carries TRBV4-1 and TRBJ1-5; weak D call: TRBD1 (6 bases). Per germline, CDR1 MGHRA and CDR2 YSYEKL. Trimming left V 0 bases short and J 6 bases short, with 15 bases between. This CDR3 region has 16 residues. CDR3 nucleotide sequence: TGCGCCAGCAGCCAAGAGGGGACATATTCGGGTCAGCCCCAGCATTTT. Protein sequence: CASSQEGTYSGQPQHF.

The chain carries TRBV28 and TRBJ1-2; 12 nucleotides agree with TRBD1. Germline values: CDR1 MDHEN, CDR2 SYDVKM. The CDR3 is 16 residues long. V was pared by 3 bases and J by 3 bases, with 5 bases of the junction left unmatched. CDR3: CASSFRDRGQYYGYTF. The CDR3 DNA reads TGTGCCAGCAGTTTCCGGGACAGGGGGCAATACTATGGCTACACCTTC.

In nucleotides, the CDR3 is TGTGCCAGCAGTTCCCGTGGGCCGGGGGCCTACGAGCAGTACTTC. It codes for CASSSRGPGAYEQYF. The chain uses TRBV6-2 or TRBV6-3 and TRBJ2-7, with D perhaps matching TRBD2 (6 bases). This CDR3 has 15 residues. CDR1 and CDR2 from the germline V gene are MNHEY and SVGEGT. V shed 4 bases and J shed 2 bases, with 15 bases lying between them.

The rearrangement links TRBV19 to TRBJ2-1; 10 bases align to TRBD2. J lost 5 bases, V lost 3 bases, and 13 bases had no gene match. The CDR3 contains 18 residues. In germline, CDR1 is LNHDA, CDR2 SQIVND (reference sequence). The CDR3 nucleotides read TGTGCCAGTAGTATCGGCAGCGGGGGGGCAGGTGGAAACAATGAGCAGTTCTTC. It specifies CASSIGSGGAGGNNEQFF. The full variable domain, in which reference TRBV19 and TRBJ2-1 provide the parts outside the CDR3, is DGGITQSPKYLFRKEGQNVTLSCEQNLNHDAMYWYRQDPGQGLRLIYYSQIVNDFQKGDIAEGYSVSREKKESFPLTVTSAQKNPTAFYLCASSIGSGGAGGNNEQFFGPGTRLTVL.

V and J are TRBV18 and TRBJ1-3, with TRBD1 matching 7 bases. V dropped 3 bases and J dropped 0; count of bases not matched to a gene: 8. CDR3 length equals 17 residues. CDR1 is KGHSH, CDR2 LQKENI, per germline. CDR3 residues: CASSPGTAQLSGNTIYF. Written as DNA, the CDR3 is TGTGCCAGCTCACCGGGGACAGCCCAACTCTCTGGAAACACCATATATTTT.

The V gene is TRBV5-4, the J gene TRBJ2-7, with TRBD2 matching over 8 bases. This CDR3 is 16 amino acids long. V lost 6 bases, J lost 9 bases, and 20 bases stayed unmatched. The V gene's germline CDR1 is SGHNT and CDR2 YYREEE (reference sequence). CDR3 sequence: CASTPGSISGAVGQYF. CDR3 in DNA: TGTGCCAGCACCCCCGGATCGATTAGCGGGGCCGTCGGGCAGTACTTC.

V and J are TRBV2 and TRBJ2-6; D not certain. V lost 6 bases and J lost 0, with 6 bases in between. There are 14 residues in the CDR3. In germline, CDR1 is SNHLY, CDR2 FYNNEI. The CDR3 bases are TGTGCCAGCAGGGTTAGCTCTGGGGCCAACGTCCTGACTTTC. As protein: CASRVSSGANVLTF.

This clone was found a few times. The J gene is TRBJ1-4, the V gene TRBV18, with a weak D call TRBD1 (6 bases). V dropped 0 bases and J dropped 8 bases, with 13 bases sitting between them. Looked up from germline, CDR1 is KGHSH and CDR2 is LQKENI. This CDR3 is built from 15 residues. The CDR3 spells CASSPPEGEGEKLFF. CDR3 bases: TGTGCCAGCTCACCACCCGAGGGGGAAGGAGAAAAACTGTTTTTT.

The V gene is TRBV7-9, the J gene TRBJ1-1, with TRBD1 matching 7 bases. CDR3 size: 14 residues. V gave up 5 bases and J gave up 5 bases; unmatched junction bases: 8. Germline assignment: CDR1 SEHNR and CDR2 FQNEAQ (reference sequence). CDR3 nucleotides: TGTGCCAGCAGCCTCGGGGACAGCTGGACTGAAGCTTTCTTT. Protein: CASSLGDSWTEAFF.

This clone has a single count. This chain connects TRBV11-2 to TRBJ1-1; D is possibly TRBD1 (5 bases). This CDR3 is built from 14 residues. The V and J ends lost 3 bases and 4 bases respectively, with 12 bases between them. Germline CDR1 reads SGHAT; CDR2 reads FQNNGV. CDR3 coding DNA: TGTGCCAGCAGCTTGGGGCAACGAGGCACTGAAGCTTTCTTT. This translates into CASSLGQRGTEAFF.

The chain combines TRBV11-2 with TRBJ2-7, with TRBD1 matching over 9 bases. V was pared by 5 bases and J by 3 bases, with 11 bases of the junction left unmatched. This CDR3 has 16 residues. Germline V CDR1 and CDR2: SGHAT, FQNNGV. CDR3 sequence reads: CASSGTGRTPYYEQYF. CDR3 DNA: TGTGCCAGCAGCGGGACAGGGCGTACTCCTTACTACGAGCAGTACTTC. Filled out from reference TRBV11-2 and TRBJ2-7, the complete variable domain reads EAGVAQSPRYKIIEKRQSVAFWCNPISGHATLYWYQQILGQGPKLLIQFQNNGVVDDSQLPKDRFSAERLKGVDSTLKIQPAKLEDSAVYLCASSGTGRTPYYEQYFGPGTRLTVT.

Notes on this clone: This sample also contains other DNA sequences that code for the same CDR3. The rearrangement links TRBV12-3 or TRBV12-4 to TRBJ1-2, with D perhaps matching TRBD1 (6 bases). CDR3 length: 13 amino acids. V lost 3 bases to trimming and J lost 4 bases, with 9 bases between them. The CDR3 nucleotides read TGTGCCAGCAGTTTCAGGGGTGGCTATGGCTACACCTTC. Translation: CASSFRGGYGYTF.

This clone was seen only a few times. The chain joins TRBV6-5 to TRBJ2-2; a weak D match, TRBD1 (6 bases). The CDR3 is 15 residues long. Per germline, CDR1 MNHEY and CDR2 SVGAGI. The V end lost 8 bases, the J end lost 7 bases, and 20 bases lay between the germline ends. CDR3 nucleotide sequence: TGTGCCAGCCTCGGATCCCAGGGGAACTTCGGGGAGCTGTTTTTT. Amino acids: CASLGSQGNFGELFF.

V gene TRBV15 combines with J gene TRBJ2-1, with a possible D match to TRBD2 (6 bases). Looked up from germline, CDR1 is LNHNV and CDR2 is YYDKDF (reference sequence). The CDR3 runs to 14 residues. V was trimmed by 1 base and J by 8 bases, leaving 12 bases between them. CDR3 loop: CATSRAREVDEQFF. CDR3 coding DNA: TGTGCCACCAGCAGAGCCAGGGAGGTCGATGAGCAGTTCTTC.

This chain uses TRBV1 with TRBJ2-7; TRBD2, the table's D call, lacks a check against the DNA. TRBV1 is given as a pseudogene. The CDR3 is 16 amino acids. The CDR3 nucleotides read TGCACCAGCAGCCAAGGCGGTAGCGGATCTACCTACGAGCAGTACTTC. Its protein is CTSSQGGSGSTYEQYF.

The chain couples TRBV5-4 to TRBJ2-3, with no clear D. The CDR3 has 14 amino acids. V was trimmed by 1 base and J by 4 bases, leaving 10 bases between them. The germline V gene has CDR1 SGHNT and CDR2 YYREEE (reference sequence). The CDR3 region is CASSLYEASDTQYF. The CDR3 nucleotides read TGTGCCAGCAGCTTGTATGAGGCGTCAGATACGCAGTATTTT.

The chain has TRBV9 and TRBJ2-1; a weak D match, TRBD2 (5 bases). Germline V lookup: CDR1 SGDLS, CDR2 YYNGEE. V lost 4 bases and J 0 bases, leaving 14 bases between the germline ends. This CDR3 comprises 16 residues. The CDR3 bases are TGTGCCAGCAGCCCCCGTCGGGGAAACTCCTACAATGAGCAGTTCTTC. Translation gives CASSPRRGNSYNEQFF.